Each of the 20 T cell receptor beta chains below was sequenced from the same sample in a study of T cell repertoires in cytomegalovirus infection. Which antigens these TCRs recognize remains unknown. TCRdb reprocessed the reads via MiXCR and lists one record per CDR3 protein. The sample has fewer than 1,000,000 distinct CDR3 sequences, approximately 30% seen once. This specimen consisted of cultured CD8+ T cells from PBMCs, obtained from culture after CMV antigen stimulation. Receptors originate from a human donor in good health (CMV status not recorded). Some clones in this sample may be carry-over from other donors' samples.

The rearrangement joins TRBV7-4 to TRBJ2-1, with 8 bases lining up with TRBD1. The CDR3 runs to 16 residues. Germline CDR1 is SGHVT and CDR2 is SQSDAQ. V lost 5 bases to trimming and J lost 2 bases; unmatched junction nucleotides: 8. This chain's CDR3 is CASSSSAGGPYNEQFF. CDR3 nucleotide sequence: TGTGCCAGCAGCAGCTCGGCAGGGGGCCCCTACAATGAGCAGTTCTTC.

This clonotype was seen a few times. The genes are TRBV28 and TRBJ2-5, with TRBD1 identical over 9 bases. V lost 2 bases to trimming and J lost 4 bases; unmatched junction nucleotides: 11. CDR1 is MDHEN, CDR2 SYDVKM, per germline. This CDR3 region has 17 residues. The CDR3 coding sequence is TGTGCCAGCAGTTTACGTGCCGACAGGGGGGGAGGAGAGACCCAGTACTTC. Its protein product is CASSLRADRGGGETQYF.

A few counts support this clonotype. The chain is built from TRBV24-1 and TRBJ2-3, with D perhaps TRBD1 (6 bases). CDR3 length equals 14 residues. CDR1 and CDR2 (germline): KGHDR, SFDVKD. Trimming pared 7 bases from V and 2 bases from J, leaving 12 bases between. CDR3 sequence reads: CATRSTGTTDTQYF. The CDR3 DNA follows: TGTGCCACCAGATCGACAGGAACCACAGATACGCAGTATTTT.

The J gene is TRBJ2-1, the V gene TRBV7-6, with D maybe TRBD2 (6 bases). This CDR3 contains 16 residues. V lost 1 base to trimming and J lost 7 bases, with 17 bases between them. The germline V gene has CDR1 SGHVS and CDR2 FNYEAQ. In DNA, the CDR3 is TGTGCCAGCAGCTTAGTAGGCGGGGCCAAGGGTAATGAGCAGTTCTTC. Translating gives CASSLVGGAKGNEQFF.

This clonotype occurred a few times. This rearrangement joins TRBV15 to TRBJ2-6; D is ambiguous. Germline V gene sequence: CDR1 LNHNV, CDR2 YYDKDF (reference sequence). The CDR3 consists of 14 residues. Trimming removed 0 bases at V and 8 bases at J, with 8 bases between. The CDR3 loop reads CATSRDNRPNVLTF. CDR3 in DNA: TGTGCCACCAGCAGAGATAACAGACCCAACGTCCTGACTTTC. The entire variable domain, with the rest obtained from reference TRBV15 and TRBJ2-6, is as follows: DAMVIQNPRYQVTQFGKPVTLSCSQTLNHNVMYWYQQKSSQAPKLLFHYYDKDFNNEADTPDNFQSRRPNTSFCFLDIRSPGLGDTAMYLCATSRDNRPNVLTFGAGSRLTVL.

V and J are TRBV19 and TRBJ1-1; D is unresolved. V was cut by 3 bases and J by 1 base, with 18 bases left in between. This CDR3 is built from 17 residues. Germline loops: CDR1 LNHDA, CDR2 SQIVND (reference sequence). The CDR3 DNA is TGTGCCAGTAGTATTTTTCACGGTCTTTGGGAGAACACTGAAGCTTTCTTT. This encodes CASSIFHGLWENTEAFF.

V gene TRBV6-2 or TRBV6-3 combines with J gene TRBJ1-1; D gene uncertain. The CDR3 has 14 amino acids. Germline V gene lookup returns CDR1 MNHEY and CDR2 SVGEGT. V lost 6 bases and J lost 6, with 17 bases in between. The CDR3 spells CASRPVGRASEAFF. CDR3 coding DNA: TGTGCCAGCAGACCCGTCGGTAGGGCCTCTGAAGCTTTCTTT.

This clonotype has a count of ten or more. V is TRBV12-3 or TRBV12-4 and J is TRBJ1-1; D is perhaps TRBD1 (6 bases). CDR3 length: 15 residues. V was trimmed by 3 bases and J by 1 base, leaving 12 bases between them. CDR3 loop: CASSFLTGQNTEAFF. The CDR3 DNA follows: TGTGCCAGCAGTTTCTTGACAGGCCAGAACACTGAAGCTTTCTTT.

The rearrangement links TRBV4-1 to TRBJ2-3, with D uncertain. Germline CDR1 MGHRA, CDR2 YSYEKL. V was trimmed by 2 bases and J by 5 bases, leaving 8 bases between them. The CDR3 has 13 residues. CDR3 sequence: CASSQFKEDTQYF. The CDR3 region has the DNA TGCGCCAGCAGCCAATTCAAGGAAGATACGCAGTATTTT.

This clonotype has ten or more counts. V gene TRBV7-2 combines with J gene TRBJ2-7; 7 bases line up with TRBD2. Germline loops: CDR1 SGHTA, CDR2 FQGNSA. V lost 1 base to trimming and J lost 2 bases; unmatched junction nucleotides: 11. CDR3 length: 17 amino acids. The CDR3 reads CASSLDETSRITYEQYF. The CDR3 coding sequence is TGTGCCAGCAGCTTAGACGAGACTAGCAGAATCACCTACGAGCAGTACTTC.

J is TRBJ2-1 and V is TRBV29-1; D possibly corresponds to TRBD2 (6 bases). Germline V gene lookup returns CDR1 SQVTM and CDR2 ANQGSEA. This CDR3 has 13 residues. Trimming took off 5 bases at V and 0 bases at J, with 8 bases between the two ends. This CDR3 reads CSVLGGSYNEQFF. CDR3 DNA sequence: TGCAGCGTTTTGGGGGGCTCCTACAATGAGCAGTTCTTC.

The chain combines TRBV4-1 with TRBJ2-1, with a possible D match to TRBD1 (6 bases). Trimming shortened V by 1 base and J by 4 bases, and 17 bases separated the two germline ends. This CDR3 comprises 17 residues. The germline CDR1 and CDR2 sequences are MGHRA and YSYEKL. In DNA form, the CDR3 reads TGCGCCAGCAGCCAAGTCGCGACGAGGGGGTTTTACAATGAGCAGTTCTTC. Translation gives CASSQVATRGFYNEQFF.

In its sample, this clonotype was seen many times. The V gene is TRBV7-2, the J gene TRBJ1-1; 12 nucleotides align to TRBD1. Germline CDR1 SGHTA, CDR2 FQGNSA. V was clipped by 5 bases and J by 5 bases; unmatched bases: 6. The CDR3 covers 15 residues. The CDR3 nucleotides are TGTGCCAGCAGCCTCGGGACAGGGGGCTATACTGAAGCTTTCTTT. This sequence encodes CASSLGTGGYTEAFF.

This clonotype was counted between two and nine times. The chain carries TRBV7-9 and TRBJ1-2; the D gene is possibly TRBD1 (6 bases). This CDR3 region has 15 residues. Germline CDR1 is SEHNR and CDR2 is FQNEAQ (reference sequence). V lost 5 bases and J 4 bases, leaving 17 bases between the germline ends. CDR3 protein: CASSVGQPLVYGYTF. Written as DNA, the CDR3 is TGTGCCAGCAGCGTAGGACAGCCGCTTGTCTATGGCTACACCTTC.

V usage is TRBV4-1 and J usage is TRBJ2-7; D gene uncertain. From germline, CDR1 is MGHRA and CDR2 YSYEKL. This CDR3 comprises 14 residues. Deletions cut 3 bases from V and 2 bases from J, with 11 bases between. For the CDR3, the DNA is TGCGCCAGCAGCCACCTGACCACAACCTACGAGCAGTACTTC. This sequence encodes CASSHLTTTYEQYF.

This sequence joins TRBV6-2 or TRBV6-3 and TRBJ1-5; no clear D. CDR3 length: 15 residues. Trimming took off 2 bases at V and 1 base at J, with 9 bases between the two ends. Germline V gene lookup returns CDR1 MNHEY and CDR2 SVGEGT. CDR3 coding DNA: TGTGCCAGCAGTTACACTCAACAAAGCAATCAGCCCCAGCATTTT. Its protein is CASSYTQQSNQPQHF.

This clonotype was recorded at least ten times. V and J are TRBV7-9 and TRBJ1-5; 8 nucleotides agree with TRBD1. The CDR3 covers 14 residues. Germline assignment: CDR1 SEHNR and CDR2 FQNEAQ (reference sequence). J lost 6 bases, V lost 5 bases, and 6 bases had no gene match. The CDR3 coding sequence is TGTGCCAGCAGCAAACAGGGGGAACGTCAGCCCCAGCATTTT. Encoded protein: CASSKQGERQPQHF.

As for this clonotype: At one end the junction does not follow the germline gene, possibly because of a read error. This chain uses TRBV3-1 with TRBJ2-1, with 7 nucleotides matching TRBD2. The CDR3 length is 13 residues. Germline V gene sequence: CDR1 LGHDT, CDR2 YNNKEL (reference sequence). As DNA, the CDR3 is TGTGTCAGCAGCCCCAGCGGGGAGAATGAGCAGTTCTTC. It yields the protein CVSSPSGENEQFF.

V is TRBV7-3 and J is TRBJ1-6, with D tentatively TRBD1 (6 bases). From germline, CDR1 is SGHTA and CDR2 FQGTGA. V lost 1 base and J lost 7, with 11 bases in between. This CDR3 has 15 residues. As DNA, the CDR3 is TGTGCCAGCAGCTTAAGCCCGGGGGGCAATTCACCCCTCCACTTT. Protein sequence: CASSLSPGGNSPLHF. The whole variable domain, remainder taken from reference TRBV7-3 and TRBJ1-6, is GAGVSQTPSNKVTEKGKYVELRCDPISGHTALYWYRQSLGQGPEFLIYFQGTGAADDSGLPNDRFFAVRPEGSVSTLKIQRTERGDSAVYLCASSLSPGGNSPLHFGNGTRLTVT.

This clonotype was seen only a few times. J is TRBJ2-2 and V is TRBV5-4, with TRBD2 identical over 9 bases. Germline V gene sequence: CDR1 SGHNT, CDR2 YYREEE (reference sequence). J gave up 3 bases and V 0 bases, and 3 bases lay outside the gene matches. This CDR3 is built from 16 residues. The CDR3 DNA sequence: TGTGCCAGCAGCTTGGGACTAGCGGCCGACACCGGGGAGCTGTTTTTT. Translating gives CASSLGLAADTGELFF. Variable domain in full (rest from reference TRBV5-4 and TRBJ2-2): ETGVTQSPTHLIKTRGQQVTLRCSSQSGHNTVSWYQQALGQGPQFIFQYYREEENGRGNFPPRFSGLQFPNYSSELNVNALELDDSALYLCASSLGLAADTGELFFGEGSRLTVL.